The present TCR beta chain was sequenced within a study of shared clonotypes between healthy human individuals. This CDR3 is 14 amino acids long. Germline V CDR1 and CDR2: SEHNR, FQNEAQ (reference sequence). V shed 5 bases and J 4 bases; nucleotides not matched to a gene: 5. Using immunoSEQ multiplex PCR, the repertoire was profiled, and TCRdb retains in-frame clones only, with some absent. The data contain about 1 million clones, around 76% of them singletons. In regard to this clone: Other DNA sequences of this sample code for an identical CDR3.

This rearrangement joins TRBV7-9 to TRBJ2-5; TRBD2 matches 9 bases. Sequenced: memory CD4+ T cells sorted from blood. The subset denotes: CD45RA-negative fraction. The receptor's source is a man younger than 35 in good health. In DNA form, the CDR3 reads TGTGCCAGCAGCCCGCGGGAGGGCGGAGAGACCCAGTACTTC. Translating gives CASSPREGGETQYF.